The 25 T cell receptor beta chains below come from one sample, sequenced in a study of early T cells in non-severe SARS-CoV-2 infection. TCRdb used MiXCR to reprocess the 5' RACE reads, holding one entry per CDR3 protein. Found here are almost 45,000 distinct CDR3 sequences, 6.1% of them singletons; the top ten hold roughly 12%. The specimen sequenced was whole blood. The receptors stem from an adult who was a healthcare worker with PCR-confirmed SARS-CoV-2 infection or an uninfected control (not recorded which).

In its sample, this clonotype was seen a few times. One end of the junction fails to match germline, which may point to a read error. The chain carries TRBV12-3 or TRBV12-4 and TRBJ1-1; D call uncertain. CDR3 length equals 15 residues. CDR3 region: CASNLGSLAGTEAFF. CDR3 in DNA: TGTGCCAGCAATTTAGGCAGCCTAGCGGGCACTGAAGCTTTCTTT.

This clonotype has only a few counts. The chain joins TRBV20-1 to TRBJ2-4; either TRBD1 or TRBD2 may supply D (5 bases each). The CDR3 is 13 residues long. Per the germline V gene, CDR1 is DFQATT and CDR2 is SNEGSKA (reference sequence). The CDR3, as DNA: TGCAGCTTCACCCGGGGCGCCAAAAACATTCAGTACTTC. Translating gives CSFTRGAKNIQYF.

There are a few counts of this clonotype. The chain joins TRBV12-3 or TRBV12-4 to TRBJ2-1, with D perhaps matching TRBD1 (5 bases). Trimming left V 6 bases short and J 0 bases short, with 9 bases between. This CDR3 contains 14 residues. CDR3: CASRDQGSYNEQFF. In DNA, the CDR3 is TGTGCCAGCAGAGATCAGGGCTCCTACAATGAGCAGTTCTTC.

The V gene is TRBV4-3, the J gene TRBJ1-4; D is undetermined. The V and J ends lost 4 bases and 0 bases respectively, with 9 bases between them. CDR3 length: 15 residues. Per the germline V gene, CDR1 is LGHNA and CDR2 is YSLEER. CDR3 sequence reads: CASSRERATNEKLFF. The CDR3 nucleotides are TGCGCCAGCAGCCGGGAAAGAGCAACTAATGAAAAACTGTTTTTT.

This CDR3 reads CASSDRTSINEQFF. For the CDR3, the DNA is TGTGCCAGCAGCGATCGGACTAGCATCAATGAGCAGTTCTTC. The chain employs TRBV9 and TRBJ2-1; 8 bases align to TRBD2. The length of the CDR3 is 14 residues. V lost 3 bases to trimming and J lost 6 bases; unmatched junction nucleotides: 5. CDR1 and CDR2 (germline): SGDLS, YYNGEE.

The sample holds a few counts of this clonotype. The chain has TRBV5-1 and TRBJ2-7; D not certain. Trimming shortened V by 4 bases and J by 3 bases, and 11 bases separated the two germline ends. Germline CDR1 and CDR2: SGHRS and YFSETQ. The CDR3 is 13 residues long. CDR3 loop: CASSLTTLYEQYF. The CDR3 region has the DNA TGCGCCAGCAGCCTAACGACCCTCTACGAGCAGTACTTC.

This clonotype was picked up many times. The J gene is TRBJ2-3, the V gene TRBV24-1; a possible D gene is TRBD1 (6 bases). The V gene's germline CDR1 is KGHDR and CDR2 SFDVKD. The germline V and J ends were trimmed by 3 bases and 4 bases, with 16 bases remaining between them. The CDR3 runs to 16 residues. This CDR3 is CATSDPFHQGPDTQYF. CDR3 coding DNA: TGTGCCACCAGTGATCCGTTTCACCAGGGGCCAGATACGCAGTATTTT.

By share, this clonotype counts as medium-sized. The rearrangement joins TRBV27 to TRBJ1-1; D remains ambiguous. Trimming pared 2 bases from V and 7 bases from J, leaving 5 bases between. The CDR3 consists of 11 residues. Germline assignment: CDR1 MNHEY and CDR2 SMNVEV (reference sequence). In DNA, the CDR3 is TGTGCCAGCAGTTTAGGCGGTGAAGCTTTCTTT. It yields the protein CASSLGGEAFF.

This clonotype was seen only a few times. The V and J genes are TRBV13 and TRBJ2-1; weak D call: TRBD2 (5 bases). Trimming pared 0 bases from V and 7 bases from J, leaving 7 bases between. The V gene's germline CDR1 is PRHDT and CDR2 FYEKMQ (reference sequence). There are 13 residues in the CDR3. CDR3 DNA sequence: TGTGCCAGCAGCTTAGGAAGCGGTAATGAGCAGTTCTTC. Amino acid sequence: CASSLGSGNEQFF.

In this sample, this clonotype turned up many times. The genes are TRBV11-3 and TRBJ1-5; no reliable D call. V dropped 1 base and J dropped 4 bases, with 11 bases sitting between them. This CDR3 has 15 residues. The germline gives CDR1 SGHNT, CDR2 YENEEA. CDR3 in DNA: TGTGCCAGCAGCTTAGTCTCGAGTCGTAATCAGCCCCAGCATTTT. This encodes CASSLVSSRNQPQHF.

V usage is TRBV28 and J usage is TRBJ1-1; tentative D call: TRBD1 (6 bases). V gave up 2 bases and J gave up 6 bases, with 13 bases separating them. Germline CDR1 reads MDHEN; CDR2 reads SYDVKM. This CDR3 is 14 amino acids long. The CDR3 coding sequence is TGTGCCAGCAGTTTAATCGGGGGCGGGGCTGAAGCTTTCTTT. Translated, it gives CASSLIGGGAEAFF. Full variable domain (remainder filled in from reference TRBV28 and TRBJ1-1): DVKVTQSSRYLVKRTGEKVFLECVQDMDHENMFWYRQDPGLGLRLIYFSYDVKMKEKGDIPEGYSVSREKKERFSLILESASTNQTSMYLCASSLIGGGAEAFFGQGTRLTVV.

The chain carries TRBV5-4 and TRBJ2-5; weak D call: TRBD2 (5 bases). Deletions cut 4 bases from V and 5 bases from J, with 21 bases between. This CDR3 has 16 amino acids. From germline, CDR1 is SGHNT and CDR2 YYREEE (reference sequence). DNA for the CDR3: TGTGCCAGCAGCAGGAGGTCCGGGTCCCAAACGGAGACCCAGTACTTC. Amino acid sequence: CASSRRSGSQTETQYF. Together with reference TRBV5-4 and TRBJ2-5, the CDR3 gives the full variable domain: ETGVTQSPTHLIKTRGQQVTLRCSSQSGHNTVSWYQQALGQGPQFIFQYYREEENGRGNFPPRFSGLQFPNYSSELNVNALELDDSALYLCASSRRSGSQTETQYFGPGTRLLVL.

This clonotype has at least ten counts. This rearrangement joins TRBV20-1 to TRBJ2-3; perhaps D is TRBD1 or TRBD2 (5 bases each). The V end was cut by 3 bases, the J end by 0 bases, with 16 bases between. The germline gives CDR1 DFQATT, CDR2 SNEGSKA (reference sequence). This CDR3 comprises 16 residues. DNA of the CDR3: TGCAGTGCTAGTTGGGATGGGGGAACTAGCACAGATACGCAGTATTTT. Translation gives CSASWDGGTSTDTQYF.

This clonotype came up many times. The rearrangement uses TRBV7-3 and TRBJ2-6, with 8 positions matching TRBD1. In germline, CDR1 is SGHTA, CDR2 FQGTGA. J gave up 4 bases and V 5 bases, and 10 bases lay outside the gene matches. This CDR3 is 17 amino acids long. The CDR3 region has the DNA TGTGCCAGCAGCCCTAACCTCCAGGGGGCAGGGGCCAACGTCCTGACTTTC. Translated: CASSPNLQGAGANVLTF.

The V gene is TRBV7-3, the J gene TRBJ2-3, with 8 bases lining up with TRBD2. V shed 5 bases, J shed 5 bases, and the junction held 12 bases outside the gene matches. The CDR3 covers 16 residues. From germline, CDR1 is SGHTA and CDR2 FQGTGA. In DNA form, the CDR3 reads TGTGCCAGCAGCCAAGGGCGGGGGGCCTGGGTAGATACGCAGTATTTT. Translated, it gives CASSQGRGAWVDTQYF.

About this clonotype: Possible read error: a much larger clone is one base away. The chain has TRBV29-1 and TRBJ2-2; D possibly corresponds to TRBD2 (5 bases). Germline V lookup: CDR1 SQVTM, CDR2 ANQGSEA. The CDR3 spans 13 residues. Trimming pared 7 bases from V and 3 bases from J, leaving 12 bases between. The CDR3 here is CSDERADTGELFF. CDR3 in DNA: TGCAGCGACGAGAGGGCCGACACCGGGGAGCTGTTTTTT.

This clonotype showed up many times. The rearrangement uses TRBV6-6 and TRBJ2-3, with 9 bases lining up with TRBD2. V gave up 5 bases and J gave up 2 bases; unmatched junction bases: 8. Germline CDR1 is MNHNY and CDR2 is SVGAGI (reference sequence). The CDR3 covers 16 residues. CDR3 in amino acids: CASSRTSEIFTDTQYF. The CDR3, as DNA: TGTGCCAGCAGTAGGACTAGCGAGATCTTCACAGATACGCAGTATTTT.

Many counts were recorded for this clonotype. The rearrangement links TRBV7-2 to TRBJ2-7; D is ambiguous. V lost 6 bases, J lost 4 bases, and 4 bases lay in between. The CDR3 is made up of 10 amino acids. Germline V gene data show CDR1 as SGHTA and CDR2 as FQGNSA. The CDR3 region is CASSLYEQYF. The CDR3 region has the DNA TGTGCCAGCAGTCTTTACGAGCAGTACTTC. Looking up the rest from reference TRBV7-2 and TRBJ2-7 gives the full variable domain: GAGVSQSPSNKVTEKGKDVELRCDPISGHTALYWYRQSLGQGLEFLIYFQGNSAPDKSGLPSDRFSAERTGGSVSTLTIQRTQQEDSAVYLCASSLYEQYFGPGTRLTVT.

This chain uses TRBV7-8 with TRBJ2-1; 10 nucleotides align to TRBD1. Germline V lookup: CDR1 SGHVS, CDR2 FQNEAQ. Germline trimming cut 1 base from V and 13 bases from J; bases unmatched to any gene: 19. The CDR3 extends over 18 amino acids. The CDR3 DNA is TGTGCCAGCAGCTTAGGAGCAGCCGGGACAGGGGCCGTGGCTGGTCAGTTCTTC. It codes for CASSLGAAGTGAVAGQFF.

This clonotype was seen at least ten times. The chain recombines TRBV7-9 with TRBJ2-3; TRBD1 might be the D (6 bases). The CDR3 is 15 amino acids. CDR1 is SEHNR, CDR2 FQNEAQ, per germline (reference sequence). Trimming shortened V by 3 bases and J by 0 bases, and 10 bases separated the two germline ends. CDR3 sequence (DNA): TGTGCCAGCAGCTTGGGACACCTTAGCACAGATACGCAGTATTTT. Protein sequence: CASSLGHLSTDTQYF.

This clonotype was seen more than once but under ten times. The chain employs TRBV9 and TRBJ2-7; maybe TRBD1 (5 bases). The V end was cut by 2 bases, the J end by 3 bases, with 9 bases between. This CDR3 is built from 13 residues. Germline V gene sequence: CDR1 SGDLS, CDR2 YYNGEE. The CDR3 DNA reads TGTGCCAGCAGCGTGTTCGACAGCTACGAGCAGTACTTC. Its translation: CASSVFDSYEQYF.

This clonotype was seen at least ten times. This chain joins TRBV11-2 and TRBJ1-4, with D possibly matching TRBD1 (5 bases). V was pared by 1 base and J by 5 bases, with 11 bases between. Germline values: CDR1 SGHAT, CDR2 FQNNGV. CDR3 length: 15 residues. The CDR3 region is CASSLGMQGNEKLFF. CDR3 nucleotides: TGTGCCAGCAGCTTAGGAATGCAGGGCAATGAAAAACTGTTTTTT.

This clonotype showed up many times. The chain joins TRBV5-8 to TRBJ2-2; TRBD1 matches 9 bases. V lost 0 bases to trimming and J lost 0 bases; unmatched junction nucleotides: 9. Germline assignment: CDR1 SGHTS and CDR2 YDEGEE. The CDR3 contains 19 residues. DNA for the CDR3: TGTGCCAGCAGCTTGGACAGGGGGCTAGTGGCCGCGAACACCGGGGAGCTGTTTTTT. Amino acid sequence: CASSLDRGLVAANTGELFF.

V usage is TRBV9 and J usage is TRBJ1-5; 8 positions match TRBD1. The CDR3 is 15 amino acids. The J segment lost 4 bases and the V segment lost 3 bases, leaving 6 bases of the junction unmatched. Germline CDR1 reads SGDLS; CDR2 reads YYNGEE. The CDR3 DNA follows: TGTGCCAGCAGCGGAGGGACAGGACAAAATCAGCCCCAGCATTTT. It is translated as CASSGGTGQNQPQHF.

As for this clonotype: This could be a read error, since a much larger clone is one nucleotide away. This chain uses TRBV12-3 or TRBV12-4 with TRBJ1-2; D unclear. The CDR3 runs 13 residues. In nucleotides, the CDR3 is TGTGCCAGCAGTCAGACGGCAAACTTTGGCTACACCTTC. It codes for CASSQTANFGYTF.